This TCR beta chain was sequenced in a study of blood T cell dynamics during melanoma immunotherapy. Study at large: Standard first-line treatment here was pembrolizumab or nivolumab plus ipilimumab in metastatic melanoma. Findings and limits, study-wide: PBMC repertoires of eventual disease-control patients split at W3 into clonality or diversity gains.

Concerning this clone: Its antigen is undetermined.

The V gene lost 0 bases and the J gene lost 5 bases, with 11 bases spanning the gap. In germline, CDR1 is SGHNT, CDR2 YYREEE (reference sequence). This CDR3 region has 15 residues. DNA loading was fixed at about 0.35 ug for all bulk PBMC samples. Measured with immunoSEQ multiplex PCR; TCRdb has only the in-frame clones, and not every one. The data show over 5,500 clones, with roughly 80% seen just once and roughly 30% held by the top ten. Sample time point: pre-treatment baseline. Samples come from before therapy and from week 3 after the first blockade cycle. This chain uses TRBV5-4 with TRBJ1-4, with D perhaps matching TRBD1 (6 bases). The specimen was blood, collected from a patient treated with checkpoint blockade. The TCR was taken from a human donor with melanoma. The CDR3 reads CASSLEGGKNEKLFF. The DNA of the CDR3 is TGTGCCAGCAGCTTGGAAGGGGGAAAGAATGAAAAACTGTTTTTT.